This entry lists 10 T cell receptor beta chains sequenced from one sample in a study of cytomegalovirus exposure and HLA in healthy donors. The PCR made use of 60 Vbeta and 13 Jbeta primers. Sequencing used immunoSEQ multiplex PCR; TCRdb keeps in-frame clones, though not all of them. Here the sample table reports about 91,000 clones. The sample was PBMCs. The receptor source for this set is a woman in her 30s in good health and CMV-seronegative.

This CDR3 is CASSPDGSSGNTIYF. Written as DNA, the CDR3 is TGTGCCAGCAGCCCAGACGGGAGCTCTGGAAACACCATATATTTT. This chain joins TRBV9 and TRBJ1-3; no firm D call. V dropped 4 bases and J dropped 0 bases, with 11 bases sitting between them. CDR3 length: 15 amino acids. In germline, CDR1 is SGDLS, CDR2 YYNGEE.

The chain is built from TRBV11-2 and TRBJ1-4; D remains ambiguous. The CDR3 has 13 amino acids. The V end was cut by 2 bases, the J end by 7 bases, with 8 bases between. From germline, CDR1 is SGHAT and CDR2 FQNNGV. CDR3 nucleotide sequence: TGTGCCAGCAGCTTACCATACGGTGAAAAACTGTTTTTT. This codes for CASSLPYGEKLFF.

This chain connects TRBV5-6 to TRBJ1-3, with 8 bases lining up with TRBD1. This CDR3 is 15 amino acids long. Germline-derived CDR1 and CDR2 are SGHDT and YYEEEE. Trimming at V came to 2 bases and at J to 3 bases, leaving 4 bases not matched to a gene. CDR3 sequence reads: CASSFRTGIGNTIYF. For the CDR3, the DNA is TGTGCCAGCAGCTTCCGGACAGGGATTGGAAACACCATATATTTT.

This sequence joins TRBV11-3 and TRBJ1-1; maybe TRBD1 (6 bases). Trimming removed 4 bases at V and 3 bases at J, with 9 bases between. Germline CDR1 is SGHNT and CDR2 is YENEEA. This CDR3 comprises 13 residues. CDR3 region: CASSSTGYTEAFF. For the CDR3, the DNA is TGTGCCAGCAGCTCCACAGGGTACACTGAAGCTTTCTTT.

For the CDR3, the DNA is TGTGCCAGCAGCGCGACTAGCGGGAAAGAGACCCAGTACTTC. Translating gives CASSATSGKETQYF. This chain connects TRBV7-9 to TRBJ2-5; 11 bases align to TRBD2. Germline V gene lookup returns CDR1 SEHNR and CDR2 FQNEAQ (reference sequence). Trimming cost V 5 bases and J 3 bases; bases outside gene matches: 2. The CDR3 runs to 14 residues.

The CDR3 reads CASSVTEGTEQYF. Here the CDR3 DNA reads TGTGCCAGCAGCGTAACGGAGGGGACCGAGCAGTACTTC. The chain employs TRBV9 and TRBJ2-7; weak D call: TRBD2 (6 bases). The CDR3 covers 13 residues. Germline V gene data show CDR1 as SGDLS and CDR2 as YYNGEE. Trimming took 1 base from V and 6 from J, leaving 11 bases between them. The whole variable domain, filled in from reference TRBV9 and TRBJ2-7, reads DSGVTQTPKHLITATGQRVTLRCSPRSGDLSVYWYQQSLDQGLQFLIQYYNGEERAKGNILERFSAQQFPDLHSELNLSSLELGDSALYFCASSVTEGTEQYFGPGTRLTVT.

This sequence joins TRBV6-1 and TRBJ1-5, with 7 bases matching TRBD1. This CDR3 region has 14 residues. The V gene's germline CDR1 is MNHNS and CDR2 SASEGT. The junction had 5 bases not matched to a gene; V was cut back by 6 bases and J by 3 bases. In DNA, the CDR3 is TGTGCCAGCAGCGAGACAGGGTCCAATCAGCCCCAGCATTTT. The encoded protein is CASSETGSNQPQHF.

The chain carries TRBV7-3 and TRBJ2-1, with D perhaps TRBD1 (6 bases). There are 12 residues in the CDR3. Per the germline V gene, CDR1 is SGHTA and CDR2 is FQGTGA. Trimming stripped 4 bases from V and 6 bases from J, with 7 bases between. The CDR3 protein is CASSSTGNEQFF. In DNA, the CDR3 is TGTGCCAGCAGCTCGACAGGCAATGAGCAGTTCTTC.

The chain couples TRBV28 to TRBJ2-1, with D perhaps TRBD2 (6 bases). Germline V gene lookup returns CDR1 MDHEN and CDR2 SYDVKM. There are 14 residues in the CDR3. V gave up 2 bases and J gave up 4 bases, with 9 bases separating them. The CDR3: CASSLAGRYNEQFF. In DNA, the CDR3 is TGTGCCAGCAGTTTAGCGGGACGGTACAATGAGCAGTTCTTC.

The chain is built from TRBV6-4 and TRBJ2-2; 8 bases fit TRBD2. The CDR3 runs to 20 residues. V shed 0 bases, J shed 2 bases, and the junction held 14 bases outside the gene matches. Germline assignment: CDR1 MRHNA and CDR2 SNTAGT. The DNA for the CDR3 is TGTGCCAGCAGTGACTCGCAATTTAAACGGGAGGGCCGTAACACCGGGGAGCTGTTTTTT. Translated, it gives CASSDSQFKREGRNTGELFF.